The T cell receptor beta chain under discussion was sequenced for a study of blood T cells in healthy people across ages. Overall study findings and caveats: Per-million-T-cell TCR beta diversity fell roughly linearly with age.

Losses at the gene ends were 10 bases for V and 6 bases for J; bases not matched to a gene: 12. Germline loops: CDR1 MNHNS, CDR2 SASEGT. The CDR3 totals 14 residues. Then a second PCR, running about 6 to 11 cycles, was carried out with a sample-barcoded 5' primer and a J-beta primer mix. TCRdb reprocessed the 5' RACE reads via MiXCR and lists one record per CDR3 protein. The data contain more than 500,000 distinct CDR3 sequences, roughly 28% of them singletons. This clonotype was observed a few times. Its antigen is not identified. The chain joins TRBV6-1 to TRBJ2-3, with 8 bases aligning to TRBD1. The sample was blood. This sequence was found in a woman in her 70s in good health. In DNA, the CDR3 is TGTGCCATAACTTGGGAGACAGGGGCCGATACGCAGTATTTT. Translated: CAITWETGADTQYF.